This T cell receptor beta chain stems from a study of blood T cells in healthy people across ages. This clonotype was seen more than once but under ten times. The target antigen is unknown. The germline V gene has CDR1 MNHEY and CDR2 SVGEGT. Trimming removed 6 bases at V and 1 base at J, with 15 bases between. CDR3 length: 15 residues. Study-wide results and caveats: Researchers deemed the diversity estimates from one million T cells underestimates. Donor CMV infection status was unknown, possibly confounding age-related changes in expanded clonotypes.

The use of a sample-barcoded 5' primer and a J-beta primer mix characterized a second PCR of about 7 to 12 cycles. TCRdb reanalysed the 5' RACE reads using MiXCR and keeps one entry per CDR3 protein. The sample yields about 800,000 distinct CDR3 sequences, around a quarter seen once. The data also belong to a second study, concerning T cells of mothers and their children.

V usage is TRBV6-2 or TRBV6-3 and J usage is TRBJ2-5; a weak D match, TRBD2 (6 bases). The TCR originated in a boy younger than 18 in good health. Sample: blood. The CDR3 DNA follows: TGTGCCAGCAGGCCTAGCGCGAACCTCCAAGAGACCCAGTACTTC. Protein sequence: CASRPSANLQETQYF.